This T cell receptor beta chain was identified during a study of Ad26.COV2.S vaccination and SARS-CoV-2 variants. Study-level findings and limits: CD8+ and CD4+ T cells specific for spike reportedly responded with substantial breadth after vaccination. Using TCR breadth and depth analyses may have led to underestimated total T cell responses.

Details on this clone: Its antigen is undetermined.

The CDR3 sequence is 13 residues long. Trimming removed 2 bases at V and 6 bases at J, with 10 bases between. Germline V gene sequence: CDR1 LNHDA, CDR2 SQIVND (reference sequence). The protocol was immunoSEQ multiplex PCR, while the TCRdb copy is restricted to in-frame clones and leaves out a portion. The table includes more than 85,000 clones, 60% to 85% detected once. The specimen was peripheral blood, collected after recovery from COVID-19. The receptor's source is a human donor who had recovered from COVID-19. V and J are TRBV19 and TRBJ1-1; D is unclear. The DNA for the CDR3 is TGTGCCAGTAGTATACGGGGTAGCGCTGAAGCTTTCTTT. The encoded protein is CASSIRGSAEAFF.